The clone carrying this T cell receptor (beta chain) was counted ten times or more. TCRdb analysed the RT-PCR reads with MiXCR anew, one entry per CDR3 protein. The table includes roughly 250,000 distinct CDR3 sequences, 11% to 15% detected once. The entry originates in a study of patients and donors after allogeneic stem cell transplantation. V lost 2 bases to trimming and J lost 4 bases, with 11 bases between them. This CDR3 is 14 amino acids long. The germline gives CDR1 SNHLY, CDR2 FYNNEI. This TCR was sampled from a human donor who was either an allogeneic HSCT recipient or a stem cell or donor lymphocyte infusion donor (not recorded which). It is not recorded whose cells these are; they may come from a transplant donor. The sample was blood, either unsorted or a sorted T cell fraction (not recorded which). This chain joins TRBV2 and TRBJ1-2; D gene unclear. CDR3 sequence: CASSERSGLYGYTF. The CDR3 DNA follows: TGTGCCAGCAGTGAAAGATCCGGTCTCTATGGCTACACCTTC.